The source of this TCR beta chain is a study of T cell changes during pregnancy in multiple sclerosis. The method was immunoSEQ multiplex PCR; TCRdb's version includes in-frame clones alone and lacks a portion of them. The table has 70,000 to 90,000 clones, about 90% seen once. Germline loops: CDR1 MDHEN, CDR2 SYDVKM. V lost 3 bases and J lost 2, with 11 bases in between. CDR3 size: 15 residues. The gene calls are TRBV28 and TRBJ1-3; D might be TRBD1 (5 bases). The clonotype originates from a female donor in good health, serving as a control in a pregnancy study. Some clones in this sample may be carry-over from other donors' samples. Sequencing was performed on PBMCs, taken in the first trimester of pregnancy. The CDR3 nucleotides are TGTGCCAGCAGTTTGGGGGAGGGCACTGGAAACACCATATATTTT. Translation: CASSLGEGTGNTIYF.